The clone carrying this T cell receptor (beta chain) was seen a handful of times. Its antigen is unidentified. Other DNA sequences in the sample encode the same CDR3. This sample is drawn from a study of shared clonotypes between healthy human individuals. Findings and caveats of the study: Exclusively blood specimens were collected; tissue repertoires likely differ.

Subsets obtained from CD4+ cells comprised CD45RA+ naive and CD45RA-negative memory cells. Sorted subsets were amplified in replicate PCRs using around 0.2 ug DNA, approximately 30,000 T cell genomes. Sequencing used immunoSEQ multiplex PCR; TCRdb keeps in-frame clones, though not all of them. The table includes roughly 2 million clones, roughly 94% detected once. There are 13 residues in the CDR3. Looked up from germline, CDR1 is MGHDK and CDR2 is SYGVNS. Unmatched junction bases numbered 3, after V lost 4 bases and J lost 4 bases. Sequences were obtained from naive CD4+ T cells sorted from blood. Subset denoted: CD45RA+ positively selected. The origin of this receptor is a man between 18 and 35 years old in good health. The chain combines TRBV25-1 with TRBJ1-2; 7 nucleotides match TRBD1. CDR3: CASSGQGPYGYTF. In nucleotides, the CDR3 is TGTGCCAGCAGTGGACAGGGTCCCTATGGCTACACCTTC.